This TCR beta chain was identified in a study of OX40 agonist ivuxolimab in advanced cancers. Across the whole study: Ivuxolimab was administered intravenously to patients at 0.01 to 10 mg/kg every 2 weeks. The study enrolled dose-escalation patients with hepatocellular carcinoma, melanoma, renal cell or head and neck cancer.

The CDR3 sequence is 16 residues long. The V and J ends lost 1 base and 5 bases, in that order; junction bases with no gene match: 4. Germline values: CDR1 SEHNR, CDR2 FQNEAQ (reference sequence). A word on this clone: Antigen specificity is unknown.

Some clones are missing from TCRdb's copy, which holds only in-frame ones; the method was immunoSEQ multiplex PCR. The table lists roughly 50,000 clones, roughly 86% of them singletons, with 1.9% in the top ten. Study-wide points: Blood T cells, both CD4+ and CD8+, expanded clonally by week 6 at 0.1 to 3.0 mg/kg.

This sequence was found in an adult with an advanced solid tumor such as melanoma, head and neck, liver or kidney cancer. The input for sequencing was CD4+ or CD8+ T cells sorted from blood, taken in a trial of the OX40 agonist ivuxolimab. V gene TRBV7-9 combines with J gene TRBJ2-1, with 11 bases aligning to TRBD2. CDR3 coding DNA: TGTGCCAGCAGCTTAGATCTAGCGGGGGGAAACAATGAGCAGTTCTTC. The encoded protein is CASSLDLAGGNNEQFF.